Listed here are 18 T cell receptor beta chains from one sample, sequenced in a study of blood T cell repertoires in COVID-19. Sequencing was performed with immunoSEQ multiplex PCR; in TCRdb, only in-frame clones are kept and a portion is missing. The sample lists about 50,000 clones, around 78% occurring once. Sequenced material: peripheral blood. These receptors came from a human donor in a cohort sampled during active COVID-19.

The rearrangement uses TRBV4-1 and TRBJ1-1; 7 bases are shared with TRBD1. This CDR3 has 18 amino acids. With 3 bases clipped from V and 0 bases from J, the junction kept 13 bases outside the gene matches. Germline V gene lookup returns CDR1 MGHRA and CDR2 YSYEKL. CDR3 residues: CASSQPFPGQPMNTEAFF. The CDR3 region has the DNA TGCGCCAGCAGCCAGCCATTCCCGGGACAGCCGATGAACACTGAAGCTTTCTTT.

The chain carries TRBV7-9 and TRBJ2-3, with 8 bases aligning to TRBD1. The J segment lost 4 bases and the V segment lost 5 bases, leaving 8 bases of the junction unmatched. CDR3 length equals 15 residues. CDR1 is SEHNR, CDR2 FQNEAQ, per germline (reference sequence). Written as DNA, the CDR3 is TGTGCCAGCAGCAAAACCGACAGGGGTGCAGATACGCAGTATTTT. Protein: CASSKTDRGADTQYF.

This chain links TRBV5-1 with TRBJ2-2; TRBD2 aligns across 8 bases. Per germline, CDR1 SGHRS and CDR2 YFSETQ. After removal of 0 bases from V and 0 bases from J, the junction contained 4 bases not matched to a gene. The CDR3 consists of 17 residues. The CDR3 here is CASSLAASGSNTGELFF. The CDR3 bases are TGCGCCAGCAGCTTGGCAGCTAGCGGGTCGAACACCGGGGAGCTGTTTTTT.

V usage is TRBV21-1 and J usage is TRBJ2-1; TRBD1, the table's D call, was not compared with the DNA. TRBV21-1 has pseudogene status. CDR3 length equals 14 residues. CDR3 in DNA: TGTGCCAGCAGCAAAAAAAAAGGGGACAATGAGCAGTTCTTC. It yields the protein CASSKKKGDNEQFF.

As to this clone: The sample contains more than one DNA sequence encoding this CDR3. The chain is built from TRBV19 and TRBJ1-1, with D hard to call. V gave up 3 bases and J gave up 0 bases, with 5 bases separating them. CDR3 length equals 13 residues. Germline V gene sequence: CDR1 LNHDA, CDR2 SQIVND (reference sequence). The CDR3 DNA reads TGTGCCAGTAGTATCGGGGTGAACACTGAAGCTTTCTTT. This sequence encodes CASSIGVNTEAFF.

This sequence joins TRBV5-4 and TRBJ1-3; 9 bases match TRBD1. Germline V CDR1 and CDR2: SGHNT, YYREEE (reference sequence). V shed 3 bases, J shed 2 bases, and the junction held 3 bases outside the gene matches. CDR3 length equals 15 residues. The CDR3 region has the DNA TGTGCCAGCAGCTACGGGACAGGGCCTGGAAACACCATATATTTT. As protein: CASSYGTGPGNTIYF. Full variable domain (missing parts from reference TRBV5-4 and TRBJ1-3): ETGVTQSPTHLIKTRGQQVTLRCSSQSGHNTVSWYQQALGQGPQFIFQYYREEENGRGNFPPRFSGLQFPNYSSELNVNALELDDSALYLCASSYGTGPGNTIYFGEGSWLTVV.

The rearrangement joins TRBV19 to TRBJ2-1, with 10 bases identical to TRBD1. This CDR3 contains 15 residues. J lost 9 bases, V lost 1 base, and 6 bases had no gene match. Germline V CDR1 and CDR2: LNHDA, SQIVND (reference sequence). In DNA, the CDR3 is TGTGCCAGTAGTATAGGACAGGGGGCAGGGGGTGAGCAGTTCTTC. The encoded protein is CASSIGQGAGGEQFF.

The chain uses TRBV6-5 and TRBJ1-3; tentative D call: TRBD1 (6 bases). The V gene's germline CDR1 is MNHEY and CDR2 SVGAGI. V was shortened by 5 bases and J by 4 bases, with 9 bases between the two germline ends. The CDR3 spans 13 residues. CDR3 DNA sequence: TGTGCCAGCAGTCAAACAGGGGGAAACACCATATATTTT. Encoded protein: CASSQTGGNTIYF.

The chain joins TRBV3-1 (or the pseudogene TRBV3-2) to TRBJ2-3; 9 positions agree with TRBD1. The germline gives CDR1 LGHDT, CDR2 YNNKEL (reference sequence). The CDR3 runs 15 residues. Trimming cost V 1 base and J 4 bases; bases outside gene matches: 3. This CDR3 is CASSQGGQGPDTQYF. Here the CDR3 DNA reads TGTGCCAGCAGCCAAGGGGGACAGGGCCCAGATACGCAGTATTTT.

The chain recombines TRBV7-2 with TRBJ1-6, with D unclear. The CDR3 extends over 15 amino acids. Trimming shortened V by 0 bases and J by 10 bases, and 13 bases separated the two germline ends. Germline lookup yields CDR1 SGHTA and CDR2 FQGNSA. CDR3 sequence reads: CASSLARGEGSPLHF. The CDR3 DNA reads as TGTGCCAGCAGCTTAGCTCGCGGGGAAGGGTCACCCCTCCACTTT.

J is TRBJ2-7 and V is TRBV3-1 (or the pseudogene TRBV3-2); 9 bases line up with TRBD2. J was trimmed by 5 bases and V by 1 base; bases with no gene match: 3. Per the germline V gene, CDR1 is LGHDT and CDR2 is YNNKEL (reference sequence). The length of the CDR3 is 14 residues. The CDR3 reads CASSQVAGAHEQYF. CDR3 nucleotide sequence: TGTGCCAGCAGCCAAGTAGCGGGGGCCCACGAGCAGTACTTC.

This clone was recorded a few times. The genes are TRBV18 and TRBJ2-2; D may be TRBD2 (6 bases). The germline gives CDR1 KGHSH, CDR2 LQKENI. The V end lost 0 bases, the J end lost 13 bases, and 15 bases lay between the germline ends. The CDR3 runs 14 residues. The CDR3 is CASSPPMVGGGLFF. The CDR3 DNA reads as TGTGCCAGCTCACCACCGATGGTGGGAGGCGGGCTGTTTTTT.

The chain combines TRBV5-6 with TRBJ2-7, with a possible D match to TRBD2 (7 bases). With 4 bases removed from V and 2 bases from J, the gap between germline ends came to 10 bases. This CDR3 comprises 13 residues. From germline, CDR1 is SGHDT and CDR2 YYEEEE. The CDR3 protein is CASSGGAAYEQYF. The CDR3, as DNA: TGTGCCAGCAGCGGGGGGGCAGCCTACGAGCAGTACTTC. The whole variable domain, filled in from reference TRBV5-6 and TRBJ2-7, reads DAGVTQSPTHLIKTRGQQVTLRCSPKSGHDTVSWYQQALGQGPQFIFQYYEEEERQRGNFPDRFSGHQFPNYSSELNVNALLLGDSALYLCASSGGAAYEQYFGPGTRLTVT.

This chain uses TRBV5-1 with TRBJ1-5; the D gene is possibly TRBD1 (5 bases). The germline V and J ends were trimmed by 0 bases and 5 bases, with 15 bases remaining between them. This CDR3 region has 16 residues. Germline lookup yields CDR1 SGHRS and CDR2 YFSETQ. The CDR3 protein is CASSLAGWGRHQPQHF. The CDR3 DNA follows: TGCGCCAGCAGCTTGGCCGGTTGGGGGAGGCATCAGCCCCAGCATTTT. Based on the CDR3 plus reference TRBV5-1 and TRBJ1-5, the full variable domain is KAGVTQTPRYLIKTRGQQVTLSCSPISGHRSVSWYQQTPGQGLQFLFEYFSETQRNKGNFPGRFSGRQFSNSRSEMNVSTLELGDSALYLCASSLAGWGRHQPQHFGDGTRLSIL.

V gene TRBV4-1 combines with J gene TRBJ1-5, with 8 bases identical to TRBD1. Germline CDR1 MGHRA, CDR2 YSYEKL. The J segment lost 6 bases and the V segment lost 0 bases, leaving 10 bases of the junction unmatched. CDR3 length: 17 amino acids. The CDR3: CASSQDWVAGGSQPQHF. In DNA, the CDR3 is TGCGCCAGCAGCCAAGATTGGGTGGCAGGGGGCAGTCAGCCCCAGCATTTT.

The rearrangement links TRBV2 to TRBJ1-1; 7 bases fit TRBD1. Germline V gene lookup returns CDR1 SNHLY and CDR2 FYNNEI. This CDR3 spans 13 amino acids. Trimming took 6 bases from V and 12 from J; bases not matched to a gene: 13. The CDR3 DNA is TGTGCCAGCAGGCCAGACAGGGCAAAAGGGACTTTCTTT. Encoded protein: CASRPDRAKGTFF.

This clone occurred a few times. This sequence joins TRBV9 and TRBJ1-3; 8 nucleotides line up with TRBD1. The length of the CDR3 is 16 residues. Trimming at V came to 3 bases and at J to 3 bases, leaving 8 bases not matched to a gene. The germline V gene has CDR1 SGDLS and CDR2 YYNGEE. CDR3 coding DNA: TGTGCCAGCAGCGAGGGATACAGGGGGTTTGGAAACACCATATATTTT. Encoded protein: CASSEGYRGFGNTIYF.

This clone was seen once. The chain combines TRBV19 with TRBJ2-3, with TRBD1 identical over 10 bases. Unmatched junction bases numbered 11, after V lost 7 bases and J lost 4 bases. In germline, CDR1 is LNHDA, CDR2 SQIVND (reference sequence). CDR3 length: 16 amino acids. The CDR3: CASTGDRTGGSDTQYF. CDR3 sequence (DNA): TGTGCCAGTACCGGGGATCGGACAGGGGGATCAGATACGCAGTATTTT. The entire variable domain, with the rest obtained from reference TRBV19 and TRBJ2-3, is as follows: DGGITQSPKYLFRKEGQNVTLSCEQNLNHDAMYWYRQDPGQGLRLIYYSQIVNDFQKGDIAEGYSVSREKKESFPLTVTSAQKNPTAFYLCASTGDRTGGSDTQYFGPGTRLTVL.